A single sample gave rise to the 3 T cell receptor beta chains below, sequenced in a study of shared clonotypes between healthy human individuals. Clones were read by immunoSEQ multiplex PCR, and TCRdb kept only the in-frame ones, dropping some. The table has about 1 million clones, about 74% seen once. The material sequenced was memory CD4+ T cells sorted from blood. Noted subset: CD45RA-negative fraction. The receptors shown here come from a man younger than 35 in good health.

This chain joins TRBV6-6 and TRBJ1-1, with unresolved D. V dropped 3 bases and J dropped 0 bases, with 8 bases sitting between them. Germline V gene lookup returns CDR1 MNHNY and CDR2 SVGAGI (reference sequence). The CDR3 is 14 amino acids. CDR3 loop: CASSYVEMNTEAFF. The DNA for the CDR3 is TGTGCCAGCAGTTATGTAGAGATGAACACTGAAGCTTTCTTT.

The rearrangement joins TRBV14 to TRBJ2-7; perhaps TRBD1 as D (5 bases). V lost 5 bases and J lost 2, with 13 bases in between. From germline, CDR1 is SGHDN and CDR2 FVKESK. The CDR3 consists of 14 residues. The CDR3 nucleotides read TGTGCCAGCAGCTTTTACCAGGGAACCTACGAGCAGTACTTC. Its translation is CASSFYQGTYEQYF.

The chain couples TRBV18 to TRBJ2-7; the D gene could be TRBD1 or TRBD2 (5 bases each). This CDR3 is 15 amino acids long. Deletions cut 2 bases from V and 6 bases from J, with 17 bases between. CDR1 and CDR2 (germline): KGHSH, LQKENI. CDR3 protein: CASSPEGPSVSEQYF. CDR3 sequence (DNA): TGTGCCAGCTCACCAGAGGGGCCTTCAGTTAGCGAGCAGTACTTC.